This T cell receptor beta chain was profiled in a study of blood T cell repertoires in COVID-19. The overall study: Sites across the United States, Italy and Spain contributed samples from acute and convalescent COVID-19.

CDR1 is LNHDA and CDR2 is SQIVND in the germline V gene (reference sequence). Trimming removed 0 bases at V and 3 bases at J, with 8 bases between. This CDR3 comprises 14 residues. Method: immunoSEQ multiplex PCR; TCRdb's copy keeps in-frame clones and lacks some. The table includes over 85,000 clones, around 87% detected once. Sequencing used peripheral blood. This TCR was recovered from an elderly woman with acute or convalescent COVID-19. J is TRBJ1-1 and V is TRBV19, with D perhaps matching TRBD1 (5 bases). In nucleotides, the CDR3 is TGTGCCAGTAGTATAGACAGGGTGTACACTGAAGCTTTCTTT. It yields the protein CASSIDRVYTEAFF.